This paragraph covers one T cell receptor (beta chain) sequence. Its antigen is undetermined. There are 13 residues in the CDR3. V lost 6 bases, J lost 7 bases, and 15 bases lay in between. Germline V lookup: CDR1 SGHTA, CDR2 FQGTGA. This record comes from a study of T cells in localized non-small cell lung cancer. Whole-study findings and limits: In adjacent lung, a median around 52 of the top 100 tumor clones were found. Heterogeneity cannot be ruled out, as sequencing used one tumor region only.

The assay was immunoSEQ multiplex PCR, and TCRdb's table has in-frame clones only and misses some. The table includes some 64,000 clones, roughly 79% detected once. The sample was PBMCs, taken before any cancer treatment. V and J are TRBV7-3 and TRBJ1-1; D possibly corresponds to TRBD1 (5 bases). The receptor was isolated from a man between 40 and 69 years old with stage II lung adenocarcinoma. In DNA form, the CDR3 reads TGTGCCAGCAGTCTCGACAGCTACGATGAAGCTTTCTTT. Its protein is CASSLDSYDEAFF.